The 12 T cell receptor beta chains reported below all come from one sample, sequenced in a study of blood T cell repertoires in COVID-19. TCRdb keeps only in-frame clones here, not all; method: immunoSEQ multiplex PCR. Of some 110,000 clones in the sample, 76% are singletons; the top ten hold around 6.2%. Sequenced: peripheral blood. The source of these receptors is a man older than 75 with COVID-19, enrolled during active disease.

The chain uses TRBV6-1 and TRBJ2-1; D gene uncertain. The CDR3 runs to 20 residues. The germline V and J ends were trimmed by 0 bases and 0 bases, with 21 bases remaining between them. Germline CDR1 and CDR2: MNHNS and SASEGT. The CDR3 here is CASSEAGPSGLLSSYNEQFF. The CDR3 DNA sequence: TGTGCCAGCAGTGAAGCAGGTCCTTCAGGTCTCTTGAGCTCCTACAATGAGCAGTTCTTC.

The chain is built from TRBV3-1 (or the pseudogene TRBV3-2) and TRBJ2-7; possible D gene TRBD2, 5 bases. The germline V gene encodes CDR1 LGHDT and CDR2 YNNKEL (reference sequence). Trimming stripped 2 bases from V and 0 bases from J, with 8 bases between. This CDR3 spans 14 amino acids. Written as DNA, the CDR3 is TGTGCCAGCAGCCAACAGACTAACTCCTACGAGCAGTACTTC. It specifies CASSQQTNSYEQYF.

J is TRBJ2-1 and V is TRBV29-1; the match to TRBD2 covers 7 bases. The CDR3 consists of 16 residues. Germline V gives CDR1 SQVTM, CDR2 ANQGSEA. J gave up 0 bases and V 3 bases, and 8 bases lay outside the gene matches. The CDR3 DNA follows: TGCAGCGTTGAGTCGGGGAGGGCCGGCTCCTACAATGAGCAGTTCTTC. Translation: CSVESGRAGSYNEQFF.

This clone was found a few times. The CDR3 spells CASSLNLAGGIDTQYF. The CDR3 region has the DNA TGTGCCAGCAGTTTAAATCTAGCGGGAGGTATAGATACGCAGTATTTT. The rearrangement joins TRBV27 to TRBJ2-3, with 11 bases that match TRBD2. Per the germline V gene, CDR1 is MNHEY and CDR2 is SMNVEV (reference sequence). The trim removed 2 bases at V and 5 bases at J, leaving 6 bases unmatched. The CDR3 is 16 amino acids.

The CDR3 DNA reads TGTGCCAGCAAGCCGGGACTAGCGCGTAATGAGCAGTTCTTC. It specifies CASKPGLARNEQFF. The rearrangement uses TRBV2 and TRBJ2-1; 10 bases agree with TRBD2. Germline V CDR1 and CDR2: SNHLY, FYNNEI. The CDR3 is made up of 14 amino acids. V lost 7 bases to trimming and J lost 7 bases; unmatched junction nucleotides: 7.

This clone showed up just a few times. The V and J genes are TRBV28 and TRBJ1-2; D possibly corresponds to TRBD1 (5 bases). Germline loops: CDR1 MDHEN, CDR2 SYDVKM. V was pared by 4 bases and J by 8 bases, with 17 bases between. The CDR3 runs to 14 residues. The CDR3 DNA follows: TGTGCCAGCAGTTCGCTTTTAGGGGTTGGAGGCTACACCTTC. Protein product: CASSSLLGVGGYTF.

V gene TRBV5-1 combines with J gene TRBJ2-2; possible D gene TRBD2, 5 bases. Germline CDR1 is SGHRS and CDR2 is YFSETQ. This CDR3 region has 16 residues. V was shortened by 0 bases and J by 1 base, with 10 bases between the two germline ends. The CDR3 DNA follows: TGCGCCAGCAGCTTGGCCGGGGTGGGGAACACCGGGGAGCTGTTTTTT. Translated: CASSLAGVGNTGELFF.

This chain links TRBV5-6 with TRBJ1-3; 11 bases fit TRBD1. Germline CDR1 reads SGHDT; CDR2 reads YYEEEE. V shed 4 bases, J shed 3 bases, and the junction held 9 bases outside the gene matches. CDR3 size: 17 residues. The CDR3 is CASSLSLGTGGGNTIYF. The DNA for the CDR3 is TGTGCCAGCAGCCTATCCCTAGGGACAGGGGGTGGAAACACCATATATTTT. The full variable domain, its missing parts supplied by reference TRBV5-6 and TRBJ1-3, is DAGVTQSPTHLIKTRGQQVTLRCSPKSGHDTVSWYQQALGQGPQFIFQYYEEEERQRGNFPDRFSGHQFPNYSSELNVNALLLGDSALYLCASSLSLGTGGGNTIYFGEGSWLTVV.

The rearrangement uses TRBV6-1 and TRBJ2-7, with TRBD1 matching 10 bases. Germline loops: CDR1 MNHNS, CDR2 SASEGT. The CDR3 spans 19 residues. With 0 bases clipped from V and 6 bases from J, the junction kept 17 bases outside the gene matches. CDR3 in DNA: TGTGCCAGCAGTGAAGCTTCAAACTATCTGGGACAGGGGAGAGTCGAGCAGTACTTC. This gives the protein CASSEASNYLGQGRVEQYF.

The J gene is TRBJ2-7, the V gene TRBV5-4; TRBD1 is a possible D gene (5 bases). The ends were cut back, 2 bases at V and 6 bases at J, with 12 bases in the middle. This CDR3 spans 13 amino acids. Germline V gene sequence: CDR1 SGHNT, CDR2 YYREEE (reference sequence). The CDR3: CASSLQEYGEQYF. For the CDR3, the DNA is TGTGCCAGCAGCTTACAGGAGTACGGCGAGCAGTACTTC.

The chain combines TRBV24-1 with TRBJ2-3; D is ambiguous. This CDR3 is built from 16 residues. V was shortened by 1 base and J by 2 bases, with 12 bases between the two germline ends. Per germline, CDR1 KGHDR and CDR2 SFDVKD. The CDR3 loop is CATSDLGGANTDTQYF. In DNA, the CDR3 is TGTGCCACCAGTGATTTAGGCGGAGCCAACACAGATACGCAGTATTTT.

V usage is TRBV9 and J usage is TRBJ2-1; 9 positions agree with TRBD1. The CDR3 is made up of 14 amino acids. V trimming: 4 bases; J trimming: 5 bases; junction bases outside the gene matches: 4. CDR1 SGDLS and CDR2 YYNGEE come from the germline V gene. CDR3: CASSFGQGNNEQFF. The DNA for the CDR3 is TGTGCCAGCAGCTTCGGACAGGGGAACAATGAGCAGTTCTTC. Complete variable domain (other parts from reference TRBV9 and TRBJ2-1): DSGVTQTPKHLITATGQRVTLRCSPRSGDLSVYWYQQSLDQGLQFLIQYYNGEERAKGNILERFSAQQFPDLHSELNLSSLELGDSALYFCASSFGQGNNEQFFGPGTRLTVL.